The rows below give T cell receptor beta chains drawn from one sample of a study of cytomegalovirus exposure and HLA in healthy donors. Profiled with immunoSEQ multiplex PCR; TCRdb holds only in-frame clones, not every one. This table holds about 53,000 clones. Sequenced sample: PBMCs. The source is a young man in good health and CMV-seropositive. Each CDR3 is given with its conserved first and last residue. Each record gives: J gene, V gene, D gene, CDR3 DNA, CDR3 protein. A D gene is named only where the DNA matches it firmly.

j_gene: TRBJ2-3; v_gene: TRBV27; d_gene: -; CDR3nt: TGTGCCAGCAGTTTAAAAAGAGGGGGTCCTAAGGGAGATACGCAGTATTTT; CDR3aa: CASSLKRGGPKGDTQYF
j_gene: TRBJ2-1; v_gene: TRBV2; d_gene: TRBD2; CDR3nt: TGTGCCAGCAGCTTAGCGGGAGTCTCTGGCGGTGAGCAGTTCTTC; CDR3aa: CASSLAGVSGGEQFF
j_gene: TRBJ2-1; v_gene: TRBV11-1; d_gene: TRBD1; CDR3nt: TGTGCCAGCAGCTTAGGACAGGGGGCCAATAATGAGCAGTTCTTC; CDR3aa: CASSLGQGANNEQFF
j_gene: TRBJ2-3; v_gene: TRBV7-9; d_gene: -; CDR3nt: TGTGCCAGCAGCCGGGGGCGGGAGCGGGTGGGGTCCACAGATACGCAGTATTTT; CDR3aa: CASSRGRERVGSTDTQYF
j_gene: TRBJ2-7; v_gene: TRBV7-3; d_gene: TRBD2; CDR3nt: TGTGCCAGCAGCCCTCAAGCGGGAGTGAACGAGCAGTACTTC; CDR3aa: CASSPQAGVNEQYF
j_gene: TRBJ2-7; v_gene: TRBV30; d_gene: -; CDR3nt: TGTGCCTGGAGGGACATTGACATTTACTACGAGCAGTACTTC; CDR3aa: CAWRDIDIYYEQYF
j_gene: TRBJ1-4; v_gene: TRBV13; d_gene: -; CDR3nt: TGTGCCAGCACCCTACAGGGTTGGGAAAAACTGTTTTTT; CDR3aa: CASTLQGWEKLFF
j_gene: TRBJ2-7; v_gene: TRBV6-5; d_gene: -; CDR3nt: TGTGCCAGCAGTTCCACCTACGAGCAGTACTTC; CDR3aa: CASSSTYEQYF
j_gene: TRBJ1-1; v_gene: TRBV7-9; d_gene: -; CDR3nt: TGTGCCAGCAGCTTAGGGCCGAGGGACACTGAAGCTTTCTTT; CDR3aa: CASSLGPRDTEAFF
j_gene: TRBJ2-7; v_gene: TRBV5-1; d_gene: -; CDR3nt: TGCGCCAGCAGCTTGGGAGCCTCATACGAGCAGTACTTC; CDR3aa: CASSLGASYEQYF
j_gene: TRBJ2-1; v_gene: TRBV29-1; d_gene: TRBD2; CDR3nt: TGCAGCGTTGTACGGGGAGGGGCCAATGAGCAGTTCTTC; CDR3aa: CSVVRGGANEQFF
j_gene: TRBJ2-1; v_gene: TRBV5-1; d_gene: TRBD1; CDR3nt: TGCGCCAGCAGCCCGACAGGGGGCAATGAGCAGTTCTTC; CDR3aa: CASSPTGGNEQFF
j_gene: TRBJ2-1; v_gene: TRBV6-5; d_gene: TRBD2; CDR3nt: TGTGCCAGCAGTTACTCACTAGCGGGATCCAACAATGAGCAGTTCTTC; CDR3aa: CASSYSLAGSNNEQFF
j_gene: TRBJ1-1; v_gene: TRBV6-1; d_gene: -; CDR3nt: TGTGCCAGCAGGGACATACAGGTCCGCACTGAAGCTTTCTTT; CDR3aa: CASRDIQVRTEAFF
j_gene: TRBJ2-1; v_gene: TRBV9; d_gene: -; CDR3nt: TGTGCCAGCAGCGTAGTTCGGGAGTGGGCCTACAATGAGCAGTTCTTC; CDR3aa: CASSVVREWAYNEQFF
j_gene: TRBJ2-5; v_gene: TRBV18; d_gene: -; CDR3nt: TGTGCCAGCTCACCCCGAACCGGGATCCAAGAGACCCAGTACTTC; CDR3aa: CASSPRTGIQETQYF
j_gene: TRBJ2-1; v_gene: TRBV4-1; d_gene: TRBD2; CDR3nt: TGCGCCAGCAGCCAAGGACTAGCGGGGCGCAACAATGAGCAGTTCTTC; CDR3aa: CASSQGLAGRNNEQFF
j_gene: TRBJ2-3; v_gene: TRBV28; d_gene: -; CDR3nt: TGTGCCAGCAGTTCGAGTATCGGGTTGGGAGATACGCAGTATTTT; CDR3aa: CASSSSIGLGDTQYF
j_gene: TRBJ2-3; v_gene: TRBV29-1; d_gene: -; CDR3nt: TGCAGCGGACGCCAGGGCGCAGATACGCAGTATTTT; CDR3aa: CSGRQGADTQYF
j_gene: TRBJ2-7; v_gene: TRBV6-5; d_gene: TRBD1; CDR3nt: TGTGCCAGCACTTGGCGGACAGGGGAGCGGGAGCAGTACTTC; CDR3aa: CASTWRTGEREQYF
j_gene: TRBJ2-7; v_gene: TRBV30; d_gene: TRBD1; CDR3nt: TGTGCCTGGGGAGGGACAGGGCACTCCTACGAGCAGTACTTC; CDR3aa: CAWGGTGHSYEQYF
j_gene: TRBJ2-7; v_gene: TRBV4-1; d_gene: -; CDR3nt: TGCGCCAGCAGCCAAGATGGGGGGGGCGCGTATTCCGAGCAGTACTTC; CDR3aa: CASSQDGGGAYSEQYF
j_gene: TRBJ2-1; v_gene: TRBV7-9; d_gene: TRBD2; CDR3nt: TGTGCCAGCAGACGCGGACTAGCTCGGTACAATGAGCAGTTCTTC; CDR3aa: CASRRGLARYNEQFF
j_gene: TRBJ2-2; v_gene: TRBV7-3; d_gene: -; CDR3nt: TGTGCCAGCAGCTTCGGGGGCACCGGGGAGCTGTTTTTT; CDR3aa: CASSFGGTGELFF
j_gene: TRBJ2-7; v_gene: TRBV5-1; d_gene: -; CDR3nt: TGCGCCAGCAGAGAGGACTTTCGCGAGCAGTACTTC; CDR3aa: CASREDFREQYF
j_gene: TRBJ2-7; v_gene: TRBV6-5; d_gene: -; CDR3nt: TGTGCCAGCAAGAACGGACAGCCGTATTCCTACGAGCAGTACTTC; CDR3aa: CASKNGQPYSYEQYF
j_gene: TRBJ1-2; v_gene: TRBV2; d_gene: -; CDR3nt: TGTGCCAGCAGCCTCGGGACATCGTATGGCTACACCTTC; CDR3aa: CASSLGTSYGYTF
j_gene: TRBJ2-1; v_gene: TRBV6-1; d_gene: TRBD2; CDR3nt: TGTGCCAGCAGTGAAAAAACGGGAGGCGTGGATGAGCAGTTCTTC; CDR3aa: CASSEKTGGVDEQFF
j_gene: TRBJ1-1; v_gene: TRBV9; d_gene: -; CDR3nt: TGTGCCAGCAGCGTTGGGGGGAGCGGGAACACTGAAGCTTTCTTT; CDR3aa: CASSVGGSGNTEAFF
j_gene: TRBJ2-2; v_gene: TRBV30; d_gene: -; CDR3nt: TGTGCCTCAAGGACAGTCGCGAACACCGGGGAGCTGTTTTTT; CDR3aa: CASRTVANTGELFF
j_gene: TRBJ1-1; v_gene: TRBV18; d_gene: TRBD1; CDR3nt: TGTGCCAGCTCCCCCGACCGACAGGGCAGGGCTTTCTTT; CDR3aa: CASSPDRQGRAFF
j_gene: TRBJ1-1; v_gene: TRBV29-1; d_gene: TRBD1; CDR3nt: TGCAGCGTCAGACAGGGGGATGGGGTGAGAAGCACTGAAGCTTTCTTT; CDR3aa: CSVRQGDGVRSTEAFF
j_gene: TRBJ1-1; v_gene: TRBV28; d_gene: TRBD1; CDR3nt: TGTGCCAGCAGTCTTTCGGACAGGGAAGCTTTCTTT; CDR3aa: CASSLSDREAFF
j_gene: TRBJ2-5; v_gene: TRBV6-5; d_gene: -; CDR3nt: TGTGCCAGCAGTTACTCCGACGGGGAGACCCAGTACTTC; CDR3aa: CASSYSDGETQYF
j_gene: TRBJ2-3; v_gene: TRBV6-4; d_gene: -; CDR3nt: TGTGCCAGCACCCCGGCGGGGACCCGACGCACAGATACGCAGTATTTT; CDR3aa: CASTPAGTRRTDTQYF
j_gene: TRBJ1-2; v_gene: TRBV5-6; d_gene: TRBD1; CDR3nt: TGTGCCAGCAGCTCTGGGACAGGGGGTAATGGCTACACCTTC; CDR3aa: CASSSGTGGNGYTF
j_gene: TRBJ2-7; v_gene: TRBV7-2; d_gene: TRBD2; CDR3nt: TGTGCCAGCAGCTTGAGTACTAGCGAAGTCTACGAGCAGTACTTC; CDR3aa: CASSLSTSEVYEQYF
j_gene: TRBJ1-1; v_gene: TRBV7-9; d_gene: TRBD1; CDR3nt: TGTGCCAGCAGCCCGCCGGGGACAGGGGAGGATGAAGCTTTCTTT; CDR3aa: CASSPPGTGEDEAFF